The 7 T cell receptor beta chains presented below share a single source sample, sequenced in a study of OX40 agonist ivuxolimab in advanced cancers. Some clones are missing from TCRdb's copy, which holds only in-frame ones; the method was immunoSEQ multiplex PCR. There are about 54,000 clones in the sample; about 91% occur only once, and 8% to 9.5% lies in the top ten. This material consisted of CD4+ or CD8+ T cells sorted from blood, taken in a trial of the OX40 agonist ivuxolimab. All receptors derive from an adult with an advanced solid tumor such as melanoma, head and neck, liver or kidney cancer.

This clone was counted only a few times. The chain joins TRBV7-3 to TRBJ2-5; 7 bases fit TRBD1. Trimming cost V 5 bases and J 2 bases; bases outside gene matches: 23. Germline V gene sequence: CDR1 SGHTA, CDR2 FQGTGA. The CDR3 is 20 residues long. CDR3 DNA sequence: TGTGCCAGCAGCCCTTATTCCTGGGACAGCCCTACTCACCCACAAGAGACCCAGTACTTC. It encodes CASSPYSWDSPTHPQETQYF.

V is TRBV14 and J is TRBJ1-1; D is unresolved. CDR3 size: 13 residues. The germline V and J ends were trimmed by 3 bases and 4 bases, with 9 bases remaining between them. Germline CDR1 is SGHDN and CDR2 is FVKESK. The CDR3 protein is CASSHLGSTEAFF. The CDR3 DNA reads as TGTGCCAGCAGCCATCTAGGGAGCACTGAAGCTTTCTTT.

The V gene is TRBV7-9, the J gene TRBJ2-3, with D perhaps matching TRBD1 or TRBD2 (5 bases each). This CDR3 has 13 amino acids. Trimming took off 5 bases at V and 6 bases at J, with 12 bases between the two ends. Germline V gene sequence: CDR1 SEHNR, CDR2 FQNEAQ (reference sequence). CDR3 sequence reads: CASSTSWGDTQYF. The CDR3, as DNA: TGTGCCAGCAGCACCTCTTGGGGGGATACGCAGTATTTT.

V usage is TRBV6-1 and J usage is TRBJ2-7, with 9 bases that match TRBD1. Germline trimming cut 3 bases from V and 4 bases from J; bases unmatched to any gene: 10. The CDR3 covers 16 residues. CDR1 is MNHNS and CDR2 is SASEGT in the germline V gene. The CDR3 protein is CASSDTGTGPDYEQYF. CDR3 DNA sequence: TGTGCCAGCAGTGACACCGGGACAGGGCCTGATTACGAGCAGTACTTC.

The rearrangement links TRBV13 to TRBJ1-2, with D perhaps matching TRBD1 (6 bases). This CDR3 is built from 16 residues. Trimming stripped 1 base from V and 0 bases from J, with 12 bases between. Looked up from germline, CDR1 is PRHDT and CDR2 is FYEKMQ (reference sequence). The CDR3 DNA reads as TGTGCCAGCAGCTTAGATCCCAGACAGGCTAACTATGGCTACACCTTC. Translation: CASSLDPRQANYGYTF.

The rearrangement links TRBV13 to TRBJ2-7; 10 nucleotides line up with TRBD1. With V trimmed by 4 bases and J by 3 bases, 6 bases remained unmatched. This CDR3 has 15 amino acids. Germline-derived CDR1 and CDR2 are PRHDT and FYEKMQ (reference sequence). CDR3 loop: CASSYPGQGYYEQYF. The CDR3 DNA is TGTGCCAGCAGCTACCCGGGACAGGGGTACTACGAGCAGTACTTC.

The rearrangement joins TRBV6-6 to TRBJ1-1; 8 bases are shared with TRBD1. This CDR3 has 15 amino acids. Germline V gene lookup returns CDR1 MNHNY and CDR2 SVGAGI (reference sequence). The V and J ends lost 5 bases and 3 bases, in that order; junction bases with no gene match: 8. The chain's CDR3 is CASSQTQGADTEAFF. The DNA of the CDR3 is TGTGCCAGCAGTCAAACTCAGGGGGCCGACACTGAAGCTTTCTTT.